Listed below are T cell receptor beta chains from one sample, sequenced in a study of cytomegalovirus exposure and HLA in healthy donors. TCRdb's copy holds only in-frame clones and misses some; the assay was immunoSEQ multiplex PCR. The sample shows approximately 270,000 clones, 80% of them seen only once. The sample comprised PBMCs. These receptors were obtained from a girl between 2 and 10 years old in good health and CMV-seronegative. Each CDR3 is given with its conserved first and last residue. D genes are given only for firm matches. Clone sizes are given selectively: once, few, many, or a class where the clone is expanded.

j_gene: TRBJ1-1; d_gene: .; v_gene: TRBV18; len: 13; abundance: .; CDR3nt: TGTGCCAGCTCCCCGTCGGAGGACACTGAAGCTTTCTTT; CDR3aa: CASSPSEDTEAFF
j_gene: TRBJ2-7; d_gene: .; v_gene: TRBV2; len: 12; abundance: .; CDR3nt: TGTGCCAGCAGCCAGGGTTTGGGGGAGCAGTACTTC; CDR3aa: CASSQGLGEQYF
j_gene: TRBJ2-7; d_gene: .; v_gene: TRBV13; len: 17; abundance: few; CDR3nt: TGTGCCAGCAGCTTAGGGAGTTCGACTCCGAGTTCCTACGAGCAGTACTTC; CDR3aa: CASSLGSSTPSSYEQYF
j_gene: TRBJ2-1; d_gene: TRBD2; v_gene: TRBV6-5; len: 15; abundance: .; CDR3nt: TGTGCCAGCAGTTCACCCCCCGGACTAGGTAATGAGCAGTTCTTC; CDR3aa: CASSSPPGLGNEQFF
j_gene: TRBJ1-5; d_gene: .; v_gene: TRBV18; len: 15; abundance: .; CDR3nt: TGTGCCAGCTCCCTCGACAGTAGGAGCAATCAGCCCCAGCATTTT; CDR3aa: CASSLDSRSNQPQHF
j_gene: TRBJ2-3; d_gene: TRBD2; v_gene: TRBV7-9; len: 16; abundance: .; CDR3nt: TGTGCCAGCAGCGGGCGGGGCGGGGGGGGCACAGATACGCAGTATTTT; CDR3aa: CASSGRGGGGTDTQYF
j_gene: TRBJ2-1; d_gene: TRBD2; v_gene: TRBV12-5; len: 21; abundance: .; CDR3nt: TGTGCTAGTGGTTTGCCTATCCCCGGGACTAGCGGGGGATTTTCCTGGGATGAGCAGTTCTTC; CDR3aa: CASGLPIPGTSGGFSWDEQFF
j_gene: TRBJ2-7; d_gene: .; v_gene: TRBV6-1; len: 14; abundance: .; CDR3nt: TGTGCCAGCAGTGATCTAGCGCCAGGGAACGAGCAGTACTTC; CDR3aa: CASSDLAPGNEQYF
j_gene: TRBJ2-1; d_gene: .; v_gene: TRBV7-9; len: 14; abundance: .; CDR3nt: TGTGCCAGCAGCTTATTCGACGGGGACAATGAGCAGTTCTTC; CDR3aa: CASSLFDGDNEQFF
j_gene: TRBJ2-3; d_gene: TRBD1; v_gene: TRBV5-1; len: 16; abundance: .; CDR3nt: TGCGCCAGCAGCTTTCCCGGGGCAGGGGGCAAAGATACGCAGTATTTT; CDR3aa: CASSFPGAGGKDTQYF
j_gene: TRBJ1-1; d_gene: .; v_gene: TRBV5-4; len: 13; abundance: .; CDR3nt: TGTGCCAGCAGCCTGACAGGGAACACTGAAGCTTTCTTT; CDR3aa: CASSLTGNTEAFF
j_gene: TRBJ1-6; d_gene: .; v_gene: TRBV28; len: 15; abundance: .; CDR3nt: TGTGCCAGCAGTTTTAGGGGGAGTAACTACTCACCCCTCCACTTT; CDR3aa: CASSFRGSNYSPLHF
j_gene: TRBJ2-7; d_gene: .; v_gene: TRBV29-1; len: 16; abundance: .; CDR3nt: TGCAGCGTTGAAGATCGGGGGACTGGAAGGGCCTACGAGCAGTACTTC; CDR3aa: CSVEDRGTGRAYEQYF
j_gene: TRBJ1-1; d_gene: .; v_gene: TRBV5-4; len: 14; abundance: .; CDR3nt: TGTGCCAGCAGCTTGGACAGTAAAAGAACTGAAGCTTTCTTT; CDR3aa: CASSLDSKRTEAFF
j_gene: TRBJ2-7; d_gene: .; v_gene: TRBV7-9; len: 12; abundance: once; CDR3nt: TGTGCCAGCAGCCGGTCCCCCTACGAGCAGTACTTC; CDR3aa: CASSRSPYEQYF
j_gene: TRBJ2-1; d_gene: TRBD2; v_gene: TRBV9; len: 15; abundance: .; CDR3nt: TGTGCCAGCAGCGTGTCGGGGGGGAGGATCGATGAGCAGTTCTTC; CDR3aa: CASSVSGGRIDEQFF
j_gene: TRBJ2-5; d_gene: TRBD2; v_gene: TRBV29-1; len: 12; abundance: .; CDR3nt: TGCAGCGTCCGACTAGCGCACGGGACCCAGTACTTC; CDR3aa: CSVRLAHGTQYF
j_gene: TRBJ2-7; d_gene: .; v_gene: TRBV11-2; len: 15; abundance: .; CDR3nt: TGTGCCAGCAGCTCCCGAACAGGCCCCTCCTACGAGCAGTACTTC; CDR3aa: CASSSRTGPSYEQYF
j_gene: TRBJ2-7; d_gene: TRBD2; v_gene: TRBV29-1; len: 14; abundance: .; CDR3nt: TGCAGCGTTGAAAAGGTAGCGGGACACTACGAGCAGTACTTC; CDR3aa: CSVEKVAGHYEQYF
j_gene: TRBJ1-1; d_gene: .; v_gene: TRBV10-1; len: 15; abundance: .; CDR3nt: TGCGCCAGCAGGAGAACAGCCGATAGAGACACTGAAGCTTTCTTT; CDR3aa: CASRRTADRDTEAFF
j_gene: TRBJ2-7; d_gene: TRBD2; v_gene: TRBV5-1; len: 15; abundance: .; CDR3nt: TGCGCCAGCAGCCCGCGGACTAGCGGGGGAGAGGAGCAGTACTTC; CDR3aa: CASSPRTSGGEEQYF
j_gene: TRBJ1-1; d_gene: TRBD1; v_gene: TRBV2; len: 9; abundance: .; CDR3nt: TGTGCCAGCGGACAGGGAGCTTTCTTT; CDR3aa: CASGQGAFF
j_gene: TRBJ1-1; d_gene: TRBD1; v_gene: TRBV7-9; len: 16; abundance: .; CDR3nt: TGTTCCAGCAGCGACCGGACAGGGGGCGAGCGCACTGAAGCTTTCTTT; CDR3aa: CSSSDRTGGERTEAFF
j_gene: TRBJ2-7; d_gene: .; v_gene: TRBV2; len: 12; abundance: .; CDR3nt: TGTGCCAGCAGTGCCTCGTCCTACGAGCAGTACTTC; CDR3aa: CASSASSYEQYF
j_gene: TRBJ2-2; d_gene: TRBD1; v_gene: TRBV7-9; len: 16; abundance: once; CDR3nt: TGTGCCAGCAGCCGACAGGGGGCCCGGAACACCGGGGAGCTGTTTTTT; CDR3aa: CASSRQGARNTGELFF
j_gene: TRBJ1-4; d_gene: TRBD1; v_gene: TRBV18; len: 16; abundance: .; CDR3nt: TGTGCCAGCTCACTGACGCCGACAGGGCCTAATGAAAAACTGTTTTTT; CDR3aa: CASSLTPTGPNEKLFF
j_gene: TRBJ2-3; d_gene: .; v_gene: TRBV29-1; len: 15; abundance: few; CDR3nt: TGCAGCGTTGAAATCCAGCGGACTAGCACAGATACGCAGTATTTT; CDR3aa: CSVEIQRTSTDTQYF
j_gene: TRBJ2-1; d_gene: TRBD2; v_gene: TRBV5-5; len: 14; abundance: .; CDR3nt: TGTGCCAGCAGCGGACTTAGCGGGTACAATGAGCAGTTCTTC; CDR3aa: CASSGLSGYNEQFF
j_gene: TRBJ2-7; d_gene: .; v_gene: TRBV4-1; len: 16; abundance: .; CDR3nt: TGCGCCAGCAGCCAAGTCGACTTGGCGGGATCCTACGAGCAGTACTTC; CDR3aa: CASSQVDLAGSYEQYF
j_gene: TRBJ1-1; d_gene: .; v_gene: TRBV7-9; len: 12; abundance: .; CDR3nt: TGTGCCAGCAGCAGCTCCAGGATAGAAGCTTTCTTT; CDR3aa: CASSSSRIEAFF
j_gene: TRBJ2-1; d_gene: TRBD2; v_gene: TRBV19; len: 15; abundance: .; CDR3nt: TGTGCCAGTAGTAAGCGGGGGGGCTCCTACAATGAGCAGTTCTTC; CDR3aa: CASSKRGGSYNEQFF
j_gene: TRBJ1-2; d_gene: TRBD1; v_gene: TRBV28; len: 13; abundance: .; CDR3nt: TGTGCCAGCAGTTTGCCCGGACAGGGCGGCTACACCTTC; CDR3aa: CASSLPGQGGYTF
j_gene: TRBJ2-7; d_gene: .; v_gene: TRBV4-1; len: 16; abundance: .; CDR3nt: TGCGCCAGCAGCCAAGTCCAGGGTAGGGCCTCCTACGAGCAGTACTTC; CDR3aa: CASSQVQGRASYEQYF